The clone carrying this TCR beta chain was observed a few times. The germline V gene has CDR1 SEHNR and CDR2 FQNEAQ (reference sequence). With 6 bases removed from V and 3 bases from J, the gap between germline ends came to 11 bases. The CDR3 is 13 residues long. This sample was taken from a study of T-cell memory formation after mild COVID-19. MiXCR, applied by TCRdb to the 5' RACE reads, yields one record per CDR3 protein. The sample includes 75,000 to 95,000 distinct CDR3 sequences, about 14% of them seen just once. Source material: PBMCs or a T cell subset sorted from them (not recorded which). The receptor comes from a man aged 18-30 years who had mild COVID-19 (a few samples of this study predate the infection). Cell type and time point are not known. The chain employs TRBV7-9 and TRBJ2-5, with D perhaps matching TRBD2 (5 bases). CDR3 amino acids: CASRRGSKETQYF. CDR3 sequence (DNA): TGTGCCAGCAGGCGAGGGAGTAAAGAGACCCAGTACTTC.